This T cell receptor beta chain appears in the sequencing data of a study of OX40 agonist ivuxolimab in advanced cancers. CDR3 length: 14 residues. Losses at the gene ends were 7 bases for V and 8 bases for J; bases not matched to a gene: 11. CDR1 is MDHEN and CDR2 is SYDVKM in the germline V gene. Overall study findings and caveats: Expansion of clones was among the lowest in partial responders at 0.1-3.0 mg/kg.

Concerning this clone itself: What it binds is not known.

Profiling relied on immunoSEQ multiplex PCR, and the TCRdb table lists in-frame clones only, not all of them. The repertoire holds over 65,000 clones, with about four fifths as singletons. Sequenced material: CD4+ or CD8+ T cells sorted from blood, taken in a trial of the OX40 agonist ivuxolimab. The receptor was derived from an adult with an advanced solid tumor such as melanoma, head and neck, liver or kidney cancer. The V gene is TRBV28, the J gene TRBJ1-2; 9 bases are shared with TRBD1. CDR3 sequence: CASKPGQGPQGYTF. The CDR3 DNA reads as TGTGCCAGCAAACCGGGACAGGGACCGCAGGGCTACACCTTC.